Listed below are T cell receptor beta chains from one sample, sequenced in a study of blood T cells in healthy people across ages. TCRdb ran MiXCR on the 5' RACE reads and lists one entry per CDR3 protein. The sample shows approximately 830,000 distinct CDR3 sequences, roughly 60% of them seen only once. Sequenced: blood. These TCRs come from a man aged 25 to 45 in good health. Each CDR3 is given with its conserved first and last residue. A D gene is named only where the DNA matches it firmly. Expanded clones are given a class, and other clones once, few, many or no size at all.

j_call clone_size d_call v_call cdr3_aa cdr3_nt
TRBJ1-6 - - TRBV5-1 CASSLKQDNSPLHF TGCGCCAGCAGCTTGAAACAGGATAATTCACCCCTCCACTTT
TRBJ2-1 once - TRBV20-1 CSQHRERSYNEQFF TGCAGCCAGCATCGGGAGCGGAGCTACAATGAGCAGTTCTTC
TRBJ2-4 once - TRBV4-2 CASSQERGGVKNIQYF TGTGCCAGCAGCCAAGAGAGAGGCGGGGTCAAAAACATTCAGTACTTC
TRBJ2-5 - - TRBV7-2 CASSTPGPLETQYF TGTGCCAGCAGCACCCCTGGCCCCCTGGAGACCCAGTACTTC
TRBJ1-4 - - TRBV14 CASSQGIQPNEKLFF TGTGCCAGCAGCCAAGGAATACAGCCTAATGAAAAACTGTTTTTT
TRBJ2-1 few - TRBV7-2 CASSALLQGSNEQFF TGTGCCAGCAGCGCCCTTCTACAGGGTAGCAATGAGCAGTTCTTC
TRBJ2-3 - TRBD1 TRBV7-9 CASSHGQGDGADTQYF TGTGCCAGCAGCCACGGACAGGGGGATGGGGCAGATACGCAGTATTTT
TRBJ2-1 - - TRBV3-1 CASSHSTEGEQFF TGTGCCAGCAGCCACTCGACGGAGGGTGAGCAGTTCTTC
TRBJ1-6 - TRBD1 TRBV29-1 CSVLATGTDNSPLHF TGCAGCGTTCTTGCGACCGGGACAGATAATTCACCCCTCCACTTT
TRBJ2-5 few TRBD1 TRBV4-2 CASSHLGQIQETQYF TGTGCCAGCAGCCACTTGGGACAGATCCAAGAGACCCAGTACTTC
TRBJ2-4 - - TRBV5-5 CASSDARVYLAKNIQYF TGTGCCAGCAGTGATGCGAGGGTATACCTAGCCAAAAACATTCAGTACTTC
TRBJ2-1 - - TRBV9 CASSVTGFYNEQFF TGTGCCAGCAGCGTGACAGGATTCTACAATGAGCAGTTCTTC
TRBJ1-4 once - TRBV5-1 CASSLRQGSSNEKLFF TGCGCCAGCAGCTTGCGGCAGGGGTCATCTAATGAAAAACTGTTTTTT
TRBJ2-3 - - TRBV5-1 CASSLYVGHTDTQYF TGCGCCAGCAGCTTGTATGTAGGGCACACAGATACGCAGTATTTT
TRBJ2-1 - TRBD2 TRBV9 CASSASGGVYNERFF TGTGCCAGCAGCGCTAGCGGGGGGGTGTACAATGAGCGGTTCTTC
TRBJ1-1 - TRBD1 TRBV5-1 CASSLDSTDRARAEAFF TGCGCCAGCAGCTTGGACTCGACGGACAGGGCGAGGGCTGAAGCTTTCTTT
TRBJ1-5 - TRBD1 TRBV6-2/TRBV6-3 CASSGTAAGPQHF TGTGCCAGCAGCGGGACAGCGGCGGGGCCCCAGCATTTT
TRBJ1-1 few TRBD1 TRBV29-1 CSAAGPGTGFIMNTEAFF TGCAGCGCTGCGGGACCCGGGACAGGGTTCATCATGAACACTGAAGCTTTCTTT